A selection of T cell receptor beta chains follows, all from one sample in a study of blood T cell repertoires in COVID-19. Sequencing was performed with immunoSEQ multiplex PCR; in TCRdb, only in-frame clones are kept and a portion is missing. Here the sample spans 23,000 or so clones, approximately 85% being singletons. Sequenced: peripheral blood. Receptors were obtained from a human donor with active COVID-19. The donor label of this sample is uncertain. Each CDR3 is given without its conserved first and last residue. Each record gives: V gene, clone size, D gene, CDR3 protein. D genes are given only for firm matches. Expanded clones are given a class, and other clones once, few, many or no size at all.

TRBV30	few	TRBD1	AWSGWVGTDLLTNEKLF
TRBV4-1	NA	NA	ASSPGWQGRNTDTQY
TRBV7-6	NA	NA	ASSLARNQPQH
TRBV24-1	NA	NA	ATSDSRDIRGEQY
TRBV19	NA	NA	ASSSTRSSYEQY
TRBV28	once	NA	ASSGTTSPLH
TRBV14	NA	TRBD1	ASSRLGTGTVSYEQY
TRBV21-1	NA	NA	ASSKAPLAGNRGNEQF
TRBV5-1	NA	NA	ASSLSGRLSYEQF
TRBV3-1/TRBV3-2	NA	TRBD2	ASSQDLRGSGSPLYNEQF
TRBV2	once	TRBD2	ASSDSSGGDRQY
TRBV6-5	NA	NA	ASSSLARATGELF
TRBV9	NA	TRBD2	ASSVVSSGSRYISGELF
TRBV10-3	NA	TRBD1	AIQDRRFNYGYT
TRBV6-2/TRBV6-3	NA	NA	ASSYSLRGNTEAF
TRBV4-3	NA	TRBD1	ASSSQGDQPQH
TRBV27	NA	TRBD2	ASSPSGNLYEQY
TRBV5-1	NA	NA	ASSFDRSLYEQY
TRBV9	NA	NA	ASSVDRELAEAF
TRBV6-6	NA	NA	ASSPQGYNEKLF
TRBV15	NA	NA	ATSKEVAAPLH
TRBV6-4	NA	TRBD1	ASNQTGQANSPLH
TRBV2	NA	NA	ASTRGADGYT
TRBV6-5	NA	NA	ATHGGIQETQY
TRBV6-5	NA	TRBD2	ASSLGLAGFWNEQF
TRBV11-3	once	TRBD1	ASSPRDRDYNEQF
TRBV5-1	NA	NA	ASSSQDSKDEKLF
TRBV11-2	NA	NA	ASSSSTQTYGYT
TRBV29-1	few	NA	SVLTHTGIGGYT
TRBV11-2	few	NA	ASSFGGSYEQY
TRBV29-1	NA	TRBD2	SVGGLAVDNEQF
TRBV19	NA	NA	ASSMRGWADTQY
TRBV6-1	NA	TRBD2	ASSDRGLAAKNIQY
TRBV3-1/TRBV3-2	NA	NA	ASSQPRGGGYT
TRBV15	NA	NA	ATSRDYPFLYSYNSPLH
TRBV27	NA	NA	ASSFGTPSNQPQH
TRBV19	NA	NA	ASWSGSFNSPLH
TRBV7-3	NA	TRBD2	ASSSGLAGLNEQF
TRBV7-3	NA	NA	ASSLNAGQGRETQY
TRBV7-9	NA	TRBD2	ASSPRTSGGTDTQY
TRBV5-6	few	TRBD1	ASSAGQGRAQH
TRBV10-3	NA	TRBD1	AISGTGRVSYNSPLH